Below, 24 T cell receptor beta chains from the same sample are listed, as sequenced in a study of cytomegalovirus exposure and HLA in healthy donors. TCRdb keeps only in-frame clones here, not all; method: immunoSEQ multiplex PCR. Of about 130,000 clones listed, approximately 92% are singletons. The sample was PBMCs. These receptors were collected from a woman aged 18-29 years in good health and CMV-seronegative.

This rearrangement joins TRBV7-3 to TRBJ1-4, with 8 bases lining up with TRBD1. This CDR3 has 15 amino acids. CDR1 and CDR2 from the germline V gene are SGHTA and FQGTGA. Trimming took 0 bases from V and 8 from J; bases not matched to a gene: 5. DNA of the CDR3: TGTGCCAGCAGCTTAACGGAGGCAGGGGGCGAAAAACTGTTTTTT. It translates to CASSLTEAGGEKLFF.

The chain joins TRBV10-3 to TRBJ2-2; D is unresolved. The germline V gene encodes CDR1 ENHRY and CDR2 SYGVKD. The CDR3 contains 14 residues. V was pared by 3 bases and J by 4 bases, with 9 bases between. The CDR3 DNA sequence: TGTGCCATCAGTGACGGGTCACGCACCGGGGAGCTGTTTTTT. Translating it yields CAISDGSRTGELFF.

The genes are TRBV6-1 and TRBJ2-1, with D hard to call. Deletions cut 4 bases from V and 12 bases from J, with 13 bases between. The CDR3 is 12 residues long. Germline assignment: CDR1 MNHNS and CDR2 SASEGT. The CDR3 DNA sequence: TGTGCCAGCAGTGCCCCACCTTCGGGGCAGTTCTTC. Amino acids: CASSAPPSGQFF.

The chain has TRBV4-1 and TRBJ1-1; 9 bases line up with TRBD1. The CDR3 has 13 residues. V shed 3 bases, J shed 11 bases, and the junction held 7 bases outside the gene matches. CDR1 and CDR2 (germline): MGHRA, YSYEKL. This CDR3 reads CASSQGQGGGAFF. The CDR3 DNA reads as TGCGCCAGCAGCCAGGGACAGGGAGGTGGCGCTTTCTTT.

The rearrangement joins TRBV11-2 to TRBJ1-5; 7 nucleotides match TRBD1. The V segment lost 5 bases and the J segment 6 bases; nucleotides outside the gene matches: 16. The CDR3 extends over 17 amino acids. Germline loops: CDR1 SGHAT, CDR2 FQNNGV. The CDR3 DNA reads as TGTGCCAGCAGCCAAGAACAAATGAGACAGGGAGGTCAGCCCCAGCATTTT. Translation: CASSQEQMRQGGQPQHF.

This clone was observed once. V gene TRBV2 combines with J gene TRBJ1-5; D possibly corresponds to TRBD1 (5 bases). Germline CDR1 SNHLY, CDR2 FYNNEI. This CDR3 comprises 13 residues. The V end lost 8 bases, the J end lost 0 bases, and 8 bases lay between the germline ends. The CDR3 coding sequence is TGTGCCAGCGCAGGGATTAGCAATCAGCCCCAGCATTTT. As protein: CASAGISNQPQHF.

CDR3 region: CASSVAGTGANYGYTF. The CDR3 DNA reads as TGTGCCAGCAGCGTGGCCGGGACAGGGGCTAACTATGGCTACACCTTC. The chain links TRBV9 to TRBJ1-2, with TRBD1 identical over 10 bases. The ends lost 2 bases at V and 0 bases at J; junction bases unmatched: 4. This CDR3 spans 16 amino acids. Per germline, CDR1 SGDLS and CDR2 YYNGEE. Full variable domain (outside the CDR3, taken from reference TRBV9 and TRBJ1-2): DSGVTQTPKHLITATGQRVTLRCSPRSGDLSVYWYQQSLDQGLQFLIQYYNGEERAKGNILERFSAQQFPDLHSELNLSSLELGDSALYFCASSVAGTGANYGYTFGSGTRLTVV.

The rearrangement links TRBV10-3 to TRBJ1-6; the D is unclear. Trimming removed 11 bases at V and 1 base at J, with 12 bases between. In germline, CDR1 is ENHRY, CDR2 SYGVKD. The CDR3 loop spans 14 amino acids. The CDR3 region has the DNA TGTGCCGGCTCGGCGGGTTCCTATAATTCACCCCTCCACTTT. It translates to CAGSAGSYNSPLHF.

This chain connects TRBV7-8 to TRBJ2-7; perhaps TRBD2 as D (5 bases). The CDR3 consists of 14 residues. Germline V gene data show CDR1 as SGHVS and CDR2 as FQNEAQ. V was trimmed by 3 bases and J by 2 bases, leaving 11 bases between them. CDR3 nucleotides: TGTGCCAGCAGCTTGGAGGACTTCCCCTACGAGCAGTACTTC. Protein product: CASSLEDFPYEQYF.

The chain uses TRBV19 and TRBJ2-2, with 7 bases matching TRBD1. Germline assignment: CDR1 LNHDA and CDR2 SQIVND (reference sequence). V was clipped by 5 bases and J by 5 bases; unmatched bases: 8. The CDR3 spans 15 residues. CDR3 amino acids: CASSDHRGSTGELFF. Here the CDR3 DNA reads TGTGCCAGTAGTGACCACAGGGGATCGACCGGGGAGCTGTTTTTT. The full variable domain, its missing parts supplied by reference TRBV19 and TRBJ2-2, is DGGITQSPKYLFRKEGQNVTLSCEQNLNHDAMYWYRQDPGQGLRLIYYSQIVNDFQKGDIAEGYSVSREKKESFPLTVTSAQKNPTAFYLCASSDHRGSTGELFFGEGSRLTVL.

The V gene is TRBV28, the J gene TRBJ2-3; the match to TRBD2 covers 10 bases. The CDR3 contains 14 residues. The trim removed 6 bases at V and 5 bases at J, leaving 5 bases unmatched. CDR1 is MDHEN and CDR2 is SYDVKM in the germline V gene. In DNA form, the CDR3 reads TGTGCCAGCAGCCTAGCGGGGGTTGGAGATACGCAGTATTTT. Protein: CASSLAGVGDTQYF. Full variable domain (outside the CDR3, taken from reference TRBV28 and TRBJ2-3): DVKVTQSSRYLVKRTGEKVFLECVQDMDHENMFWYRQDPGLGLRLIYFSYDVKMKEKGDIPEGYSVSREKKERFSLILESASTNQTSMYLCASSLAGVGDTQYFGPGTRLTVL.

This clone was observed a handful of times. CDR3 DNA sequence: TGTGCCAGTAGCCCTGGGACAGTCTCGGTCGCGGCTTTCTTT. Its protein is CASSPGTVSVAAFF. The J gene is TRBJ1-1, the V gene TRBV19, with 7 bases that match TRBD1. Germline lookup yields CDR1 LNHDA and CDR2 SQIVND (reference sequence). Trimming cost V 6 bases and J 11 bases; bases outside gene matches: 15. CDR3 size: 14 residues.

J is TRBJ2-1 and V is TRBV27; D is perhaps TRBD2 (8 bases). Germline assignment: CDR1 MNHEY and CDR2 SMNVEV (reference sequence). This CDR3 comprises 15 residues. With 10 bases removed from V and 10 bases from J, the gap between germline ends came to 26 bases. DNA for the CDR3: TGTGCCACCCGAGGGGGCGGGGGGATCCCGGGGGAGCAGTTCTTC. This sequence encodes CATRGGGGIPGEQFF.

This chain links TRBV13 with TRBJ2-5; D is possibly TRBD2 (5 bases). Germline V CDR1 and CDR2: PRHDT, FYEKMQ (reference sequence). The CDR3 runs 16 residues. Trimming took off 0 bases at V and 5 bases at J, with 16 bases between the two ends. This CDR3 reads CASSLGRGHPTETQYF. Written as DNA, the CDR3 is TGTGCCAGCAGCTTAGGGAGAGGGCACCCCACGGAGACCCAGTACTTC.

The chain joins TRBV5-1 to TRBJ1-4; 9 bases map to TRBD1. This CDR3 is 15 amino acids long. V was clipped by 4 bases and J by 1 base; unmatched bases: 2. The germline CDR1 and CDR2 sequences are SGHRS and YFSETQ. CDR3 coding DNA: TGCGCCAGCAGCCCGACAGGGGGAACTAATGAAAAACTGTTTTTT. It codes for CASSPTGGTNEKLFF.

J is TRBJ1-3 and V is TRBV5-1; 9 bases map to TRBD1. The CDR3 totals 15 residues. Per germline, CDR1 SGHRS and CDR2 YFSETQ. V shed 3 bases and J 3 bases; nucleotides not matched to a gene: 4. CDR3 nucleotides: TGCGCCAGCAGCTCAACAGGGGGCAATGGAAACACCATATATTTT. Protein sequence: CASSSTGGNGNTIYF.

This chain joins TRBV6-5 and TRBJ2-7; 7 positions match TRBD2. The CDR3 is 13 residues long. Trimming at V came to 10 bases and at J to 2 bases, leaving 8 bases not matched to a gene. Per the germline V gene, CDR1 is MNHEY and CDR2 is SVGAGI. The CDR3 DNA reads TGTGCCACCCAGGGAGGGCCCGCCTACGAGCAGTACTTC. Protein sequence: CATQGGPAYEQYF.

This clone was counted a single time. This sequence joins TRBV5-1 and TRBJ2-5, with 8 bases that match TRBD1. CDR3 length equals 15 residues. CDR1 SGHRS and CDR2 YFSETQ come from the germline V gene. Trimming removed 4 bases from V and 5 bases from J; junction bases left unmatched: 10. The CDR3 is CASSPGAGGDETQYF. The CDR3 DNA sequence: TGCGCCAGCAGCCCCGGGGCAGGGGGCGACGAGACCCAGTACTTC.

J is TRBJ2-7 and V is TRBV5-1; TRBD1 matches at 12 bases. CDR1 SGHRS and CDR2 YFSETQ come from the germline V gene. The CDR3 contains 16 residues. V gave up 4 bases and J gave up 4 bases; unmatched junction bases: 9. The CDR3 protein is CASSPPGQGAEYEQYF. The CDR3 DNA is TGCGCCAGCAGCCCTCCGGGACAGGGGGCGGAATACGAGCAGTACTTC.

This rearrangement joins TRBV5-4 to TRBJ2-5, with D unresolved. The CDR3 spans 12 residues. CDR1 and CDR2 from the germline V gene are SGHNT and YYREEE (reference sequence). Trimming took 4 bases from V and 1 from J, leaving 5 bases between them. The CDR3 is CASSAIQETQYF. CDR3 DNA sequence: TGTGCCAGCAGCGCGATCCAAGAGACCCAGTACTTC.

The gene calls are TRBV5-1 and TRBJ2-7; TRBD1 might be the D (5 bases). CDR3 length equals 15 residues. Trimming took off 4 bases at V and 2 bases at J, with 16 bases between the two ends. The germline CDR1 and CDR2 sequences are SGHRS and YFSETQ. CDR3: CASSLLDSDPYEQYF. In nucleotides, the CDR3 is TGCGCCAGCAGCCTTCTCGACAGTGACCCCTACGAGCAGTACTTC.

The chain uses TRBV6-1 and TRBJ1-3; unclear D gene. Germline values: CDR1 MNHNS, CDR2 SASEGT. This CDR3 is 12 amino acids long. V was pared by 2 bases and J by 11 bases, with 10 bases between. The CDR3 sequence: CASSEPKSPIYF. The CDR3 nucleotides are TGTGCCAGCAGTGAACCAAAATCCCCCATATATTTT.

This chain links TRBV6-5 with TRBJ2-5; D is unresolved. CDR1 is MNHEY and CDR2 is SVGAGI in the germline V gene. The CDR3 is 16 residues long. V dropped 2 bases and J dropped 1 base, with 14 bases sitting between them. This chain's CDR3 is CASSYGFEDVQETQYF. CDR3 nucleotide sequence: TGTGCCAGCAGTTACGGTTTCGAGGATGTCCAAGAGACCCAGTACTTC.

The genes are TRBV5-6 and TRBJ2-7; weak D call: TRBD1 (5 bases). Germline V lookup: CDR1 SGHDT, CDR2 YYEEEE. This CDR3 contains 13 residues. V shed 0 bases and J shed 1 base, with 5 bases lying between them. CDR3 amino acids: CASSLGQSYEQYF. CDR3 bases: TGTGCCAGCAGCTTGGGACAGTCCTACGAGCAGTACTTC.